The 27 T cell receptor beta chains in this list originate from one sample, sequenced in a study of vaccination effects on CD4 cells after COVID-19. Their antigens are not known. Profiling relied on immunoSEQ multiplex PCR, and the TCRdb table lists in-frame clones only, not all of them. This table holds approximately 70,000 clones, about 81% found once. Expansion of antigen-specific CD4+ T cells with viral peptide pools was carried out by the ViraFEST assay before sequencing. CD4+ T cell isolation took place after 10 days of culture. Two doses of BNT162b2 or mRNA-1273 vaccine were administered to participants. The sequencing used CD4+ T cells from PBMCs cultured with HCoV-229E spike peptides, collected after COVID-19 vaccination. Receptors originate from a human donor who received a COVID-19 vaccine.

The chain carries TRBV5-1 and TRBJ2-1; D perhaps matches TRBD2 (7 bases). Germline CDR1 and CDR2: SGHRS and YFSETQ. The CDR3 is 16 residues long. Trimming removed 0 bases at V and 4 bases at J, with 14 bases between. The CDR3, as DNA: TGCGCCAGCAGCTTGGAAGGGGGGGCTGGTTACAATGAGCAGTTCTTC. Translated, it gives CASSLEGGAGYNEQFF.

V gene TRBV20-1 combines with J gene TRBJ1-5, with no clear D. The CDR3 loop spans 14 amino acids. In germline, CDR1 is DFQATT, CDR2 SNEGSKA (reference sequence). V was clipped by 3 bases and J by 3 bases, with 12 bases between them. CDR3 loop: CSASSGQINQPQHF. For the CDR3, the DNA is TGCAGTGCTAGTTCAGGCCAGATCAATCAGCCCCAGCATTTT.

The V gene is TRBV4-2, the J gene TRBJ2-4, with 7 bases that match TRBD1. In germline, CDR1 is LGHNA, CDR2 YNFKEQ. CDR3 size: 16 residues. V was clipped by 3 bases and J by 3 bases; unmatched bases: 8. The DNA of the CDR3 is TGTGCCAGCAGCCACGCCGCCGGGACAGACAAAAACATTCAGTACTTC. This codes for CASSHAAGTDKNIQYF.

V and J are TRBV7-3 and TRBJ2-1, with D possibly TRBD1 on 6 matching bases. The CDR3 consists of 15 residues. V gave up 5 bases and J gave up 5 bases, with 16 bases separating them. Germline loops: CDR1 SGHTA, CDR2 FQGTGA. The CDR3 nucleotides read TGTGCCAGCAGCCCACAGGGTCAAGTGGACAATGAGCAGTTCTTC. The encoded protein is CASSPQGQVDNEQFF.

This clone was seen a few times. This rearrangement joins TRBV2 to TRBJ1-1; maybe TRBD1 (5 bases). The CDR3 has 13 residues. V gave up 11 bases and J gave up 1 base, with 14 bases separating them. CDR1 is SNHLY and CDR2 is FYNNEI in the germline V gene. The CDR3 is CAGTYGANTEAFF. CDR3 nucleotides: TGTGCCGGCACATACGGGGCGAACACTGAAGCTTTCTTT.

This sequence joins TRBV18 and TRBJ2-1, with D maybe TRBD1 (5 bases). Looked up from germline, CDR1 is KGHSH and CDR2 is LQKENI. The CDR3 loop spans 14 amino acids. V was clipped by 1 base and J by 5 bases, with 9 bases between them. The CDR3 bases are TGTGCCAGCTCACCACAGGGGTTCGACAATGAGCAGTTCTTC. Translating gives CASSPQGFDNEQFF.

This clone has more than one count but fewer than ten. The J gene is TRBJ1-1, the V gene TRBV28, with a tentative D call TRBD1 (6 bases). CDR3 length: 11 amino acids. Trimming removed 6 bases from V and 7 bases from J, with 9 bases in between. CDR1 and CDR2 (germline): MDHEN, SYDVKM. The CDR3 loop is CASRAGHEAFF. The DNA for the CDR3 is TGTGCCAGCAGGGCGGGACATGAAGCTTTCTTT. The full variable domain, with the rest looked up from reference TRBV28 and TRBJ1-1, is DVKVTQSSRYLVKRTGEKVFLECVQDMDHENMFWYRQDPGLGLRLIYFSYDVKMKEKGDIPEGYSVSREKKERFSLILESASTNQTSMYLCASRAGHEAFFGQGTRLTVV.

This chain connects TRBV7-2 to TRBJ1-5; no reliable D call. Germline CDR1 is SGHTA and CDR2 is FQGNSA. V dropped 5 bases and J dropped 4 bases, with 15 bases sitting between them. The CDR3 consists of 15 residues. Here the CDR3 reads CASSPTGRPNQPQHF. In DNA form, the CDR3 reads TGTGCCAGCAGCCCGACCGGGAGACCGAATCAGCCCCAGCATTTT.

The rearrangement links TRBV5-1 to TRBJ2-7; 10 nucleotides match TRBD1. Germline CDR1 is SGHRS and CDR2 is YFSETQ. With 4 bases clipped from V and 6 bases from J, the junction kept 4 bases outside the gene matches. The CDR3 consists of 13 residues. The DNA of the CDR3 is TGCGCCAGCAGCGACGGGACAGGGGCCGAGCAGTACGTC. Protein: CASSDGTGAEQYV.

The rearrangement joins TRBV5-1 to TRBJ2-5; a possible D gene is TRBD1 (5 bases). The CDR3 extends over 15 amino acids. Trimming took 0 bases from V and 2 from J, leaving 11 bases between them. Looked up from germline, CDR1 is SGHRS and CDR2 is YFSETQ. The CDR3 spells CASSLGLGLQETQYF. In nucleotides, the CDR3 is TGCGCCAGCAGCTTGGGGTTGGGGCTTCAAGAGACCCAGTACTTC.

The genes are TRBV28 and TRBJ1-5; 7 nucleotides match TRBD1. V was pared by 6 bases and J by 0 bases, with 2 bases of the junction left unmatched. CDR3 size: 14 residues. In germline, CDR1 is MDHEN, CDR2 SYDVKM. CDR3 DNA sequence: TGTGCCAGCAGAAACAGGGGTAGCAATCAGCCCCAGCATTTT. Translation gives CASRNRGSNQPQHF.

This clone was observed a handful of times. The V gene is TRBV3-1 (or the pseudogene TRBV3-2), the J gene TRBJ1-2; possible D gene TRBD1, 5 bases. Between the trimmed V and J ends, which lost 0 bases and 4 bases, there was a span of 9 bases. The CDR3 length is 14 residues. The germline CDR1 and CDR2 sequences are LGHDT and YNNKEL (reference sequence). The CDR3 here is CASSQDRTGYGYTF. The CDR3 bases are TGTGCCAGCAGCCAAGATCGAACAGGCTATGGCTACACCTTC.

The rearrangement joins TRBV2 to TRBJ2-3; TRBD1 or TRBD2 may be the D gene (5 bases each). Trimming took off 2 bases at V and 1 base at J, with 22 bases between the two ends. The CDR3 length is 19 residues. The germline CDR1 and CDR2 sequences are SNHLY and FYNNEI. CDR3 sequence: CASSEYVVFRGVGTDTQYF. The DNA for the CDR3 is TGTGCCAGCAGTGAATACGTGGTATTCAGAGGGGTGGGCACAGATACGCAGTATTTT.

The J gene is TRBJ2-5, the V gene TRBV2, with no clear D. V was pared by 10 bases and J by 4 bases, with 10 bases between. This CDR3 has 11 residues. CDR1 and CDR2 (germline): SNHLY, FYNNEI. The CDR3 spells CATSVLETQYF. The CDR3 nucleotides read TGTGCCACCTCGGTCCTAGAGACCCAGTACTTC.

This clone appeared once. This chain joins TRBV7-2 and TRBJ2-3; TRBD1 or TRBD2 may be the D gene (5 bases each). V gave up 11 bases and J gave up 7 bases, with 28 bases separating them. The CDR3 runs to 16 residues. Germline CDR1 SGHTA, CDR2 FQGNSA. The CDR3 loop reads CASKRGTTSLSYTQYF. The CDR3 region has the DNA TGTGCCTCGAAGCGTGGGACCACCTCCCTTTCGTATACGCAGTATTTT.

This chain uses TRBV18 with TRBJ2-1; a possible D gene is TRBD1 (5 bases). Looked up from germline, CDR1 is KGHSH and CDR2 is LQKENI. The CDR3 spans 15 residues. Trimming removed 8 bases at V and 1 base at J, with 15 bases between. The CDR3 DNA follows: TGTGCCAGCGTCACCGGCTCAGGGTCCTACAATGAGCAGTTCTTC. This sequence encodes CASVTGSGSYNEQFF.

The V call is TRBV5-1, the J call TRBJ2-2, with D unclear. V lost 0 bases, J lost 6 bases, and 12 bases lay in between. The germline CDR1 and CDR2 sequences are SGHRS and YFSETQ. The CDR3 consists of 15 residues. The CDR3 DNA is TGCGCCAGCAGCTTGGAACCAACAAGGTCCGGGGAGCTGTTTTTT. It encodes CASSLEPTRSGELFF.

The CDR3 sequence: CASSLDSLGQPQHF. The DNA for the CDR3 is TGCGCCAGCAGCTTGGATTCCCTCGGGCAGCCCCAGCATTTT. The J gene is TRBJ1-5, the V gene TRBV5-1; D unclear. Trimming removed 0 bases from V and 7 bases from J, with 11 bases in between. The CDR3 is made up of 14 amino acids. Germline V lookup: CDR1 SGHRS, CDR2 YFSETQ.

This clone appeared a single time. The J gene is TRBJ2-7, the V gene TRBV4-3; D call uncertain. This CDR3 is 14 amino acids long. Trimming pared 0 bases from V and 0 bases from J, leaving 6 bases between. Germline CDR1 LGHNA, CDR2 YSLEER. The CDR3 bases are TGCGCCAGCAGCCAAGATGAAGGCTCCTACGAGCAGTACGTC. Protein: CASSQDEGSYEQYV.

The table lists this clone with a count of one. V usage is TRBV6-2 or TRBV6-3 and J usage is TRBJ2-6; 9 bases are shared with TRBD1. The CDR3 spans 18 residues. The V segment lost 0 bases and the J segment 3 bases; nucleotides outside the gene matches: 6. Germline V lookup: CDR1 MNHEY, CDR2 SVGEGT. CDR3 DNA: TGTGCCAGCAGTTACTCTGGGACAGGGTCCTATGGGGCCAACGTCCTGACTTTC. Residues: CASSYSGTGSYGANVLTF.

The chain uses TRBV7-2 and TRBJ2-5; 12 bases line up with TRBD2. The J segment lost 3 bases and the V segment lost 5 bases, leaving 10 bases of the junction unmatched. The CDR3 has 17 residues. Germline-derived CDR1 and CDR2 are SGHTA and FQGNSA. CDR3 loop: CASSRLGLAGSKETQYF. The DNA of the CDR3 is TGTGCCAGCAGCCGTTTAGGACTAGCGGGGTCAAAAGAGACCCAGTACTTC.

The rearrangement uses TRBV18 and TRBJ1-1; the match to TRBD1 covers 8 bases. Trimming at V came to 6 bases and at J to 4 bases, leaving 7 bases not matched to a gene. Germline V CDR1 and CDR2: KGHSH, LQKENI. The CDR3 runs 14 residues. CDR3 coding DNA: TGTGCCAGCTCCGGACAGGGTAAGGGCACTGAAGCTTTCTTT. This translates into CASSGQGKGTEAFF.

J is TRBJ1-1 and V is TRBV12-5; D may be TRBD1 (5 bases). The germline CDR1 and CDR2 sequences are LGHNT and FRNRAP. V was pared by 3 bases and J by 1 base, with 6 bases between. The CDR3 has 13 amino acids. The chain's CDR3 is CASGFGANTEAFF. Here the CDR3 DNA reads TGTGCTAGTGGTTTCGGGGCGAACACTGAAGCTTTCTTT.

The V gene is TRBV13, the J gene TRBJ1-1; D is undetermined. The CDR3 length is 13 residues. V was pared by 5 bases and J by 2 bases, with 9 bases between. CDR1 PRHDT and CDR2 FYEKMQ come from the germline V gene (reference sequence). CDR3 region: CASSLAGNTEAFF. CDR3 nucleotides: TGTGCCAGCAGCCTAGCCGGTAACACTGAAGCTTTCTTT.

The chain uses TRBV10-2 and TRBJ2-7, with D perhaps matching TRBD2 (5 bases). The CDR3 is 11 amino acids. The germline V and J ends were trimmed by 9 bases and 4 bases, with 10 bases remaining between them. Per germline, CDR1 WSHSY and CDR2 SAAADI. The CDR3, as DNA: TGCGCCAGTAGCGCAGGATACGAGCAGTACGTC. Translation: CASSAGYEQYV.

The chain's CDR3 is CASSLYRAGNLYGYTF. The CDR3 DNA sequence: TGTGCCAGCAGTTTATATCGTGCAGGAAACCTTTATGGCTACACCTTC. The chain joins TRBV27 to TRBJ1-2; D not resolved. The V end lost 1 base, the J end lost 5 bases, and 17 bases lay between the germline ends. Germline CDR1 and CDR2: MNHEY and SMNVEV (reference sequence). This CDR3 is 16 amino acids long.

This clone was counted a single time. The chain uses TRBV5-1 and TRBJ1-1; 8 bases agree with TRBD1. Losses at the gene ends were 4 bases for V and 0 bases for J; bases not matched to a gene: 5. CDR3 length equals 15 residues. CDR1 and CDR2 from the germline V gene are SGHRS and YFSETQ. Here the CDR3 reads CASSRTTGVNTEAFF. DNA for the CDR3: TGCGCCAGCAGCAGAACGACAGGGGTGAACACTGAAGCTTTCTTT.